This passage covers 29 T cell receptor beta chains from one sample sequenced in a study of read filtering for tumor transcriptome and immune sequencing. Molecular barcoded adaptors covering alpha/delta and beta/gamma chains were used on around 370 ng RNA. MiXCR, run by TCRdb on the reads, gives a single entry per CDR3 protein. Here the sample spans over 45,000 distinct CDR3 sequences, less than 20% being singletons. Sequencing was done on a sample of a population of CD138-negative cells sorted from bone marrow. The receptors were gathered from a donor aged 40 or older with multiple myeloma.

This clonotype was detected ten times or more. V and J are TRBV11-1 and TRBJ1-1; D perhaps matches TRBD1 (5 bases). Deletions cut 1 base from V and 8 bases from J, with 8 bases between. CDR1 is SGHAT and CDR2 is FQDESV in the germline V gene (reference sequence). The CDR3 consists of 12 residues. The chain's CDR3 is CASSLGWTEAFF. The CDR3 region has the DNA TGTGCCAGCAGCTTAGGTTGGACAGAAGCTTTCTTT.

This clonotype was picked up many times. The V gene is TRBV7-2, the J gene TRBJ2-2; D ambiguous. The CDR3 has 15 residues. Deletions cut 2 bases from V and 4 bases from J, with 11 bases between. Germline CDR1 SGHTA, CDR2 FQGNSA. CDR3 DNA: TGTGCCAGCAGCTTAATATTCGTAATCACCGGGGAGCTGTTTTTT. Its translation is CASSLIFVITGELFF.

As to this clonotype: A read error is possible here, since a much larger clone lies one base away. J is TRBJ1-5 and V is TRBV20-1, with a weak D call TRBD1 (5 bases). The CDR3 is made up of 14 amino acids. CDR1 is DFQATT, CDR2 SNEGSKA, per germline (reference sequence). The ends were cut back, 6 bases at V and 5 bases at J, with 17 bases in the middle. In nucleotides, the CDR3 is TGCAGTGCACAGGCAAGGGATATCGATCAGCCCCAGCATTTT. Translation: CSAQARDIDQPQHF.

This clonotype has a count of ten or more. V usage is TRBV2 and J usage is TRBJ2-1; D perhaps matches TRBD2 (6 bases). This CDR3 has 15 amino acids. Germline loops: CDR1 SNHLY, CDR2 FYNNEI. V was clipped by 2 bases and J by 6 bases, with 14 bases between them. The CDR3 loop reads CASSEWGENSNEQFF. In DNA form, the CDR3 reads TGTGCCAGCAGTGAATGGGGGGAAAACTCCAATGAGCAGTTCTTC.

The table lists this clonotype with many counts. The V call is TRBV7-2, the J call TRBJ2-7; 11 bases line up with TRBD1. V shed 5 bases, J shed 3 bases, and the junction held 6 bases outside the gene matches. This CDR3 spans 15 amino acids. Germline CDR1 is SGHTA and CDR2 is FQGNSA. The DNA of the CDR3 is TGTGCCAGCAGCCCAGGGACAGGGGGGGGCTACGAGCAGTACTTC. Translating it yields CASSPGTGGGYEQYF.

Many counts were recorded for this clonotype. The chain employs TRBV14 and TRBJ2-1, with D hard to call. The CDR3 runs 14 residues. The germline V gene encodes CDR1 SGHDN and CDR2 FVKESK. The V end was cut by 0 bases, the J end by 3 bases, with 6 bases between. The CDR3 is CASSQETNYNEQFF. The DNA for the CDR3 is TGTGCCAGCAGCCAAGAGACGAACTACAATGAGCAGTTCTTC.

Many counts were recorded for this clonotype. J is TRBJ2-6 and V is TRBV4-3; D is unclear. The CDR3 runs to 17 residues. V gave up 2 bases and J gave up 2 bases, with 13 bases separating them. Germline V gene data show CDR1 as LGHNA and CDR2 as YSLEER. The CDR3 loop reads CASSQSNSGTGANVLTF. DNA of the CDR3: TGCGCCAGCAGCCAATCAAATTCAGGAACTGGGGCCAACGTCCTGACTTTC.

The chain couples TRBV3-1 to TRBJ1-5, with D uncertain. From germline, CDR1 is LGHDT and CDR2 YNNKEL (reference sequence). This CDR3 has 15 residues. Trimming stripped 1 base from V and 4 bases from J, with 11 bases between. CDR3 in amino acids: CASSQVHGPNQPQHF. The CDR3 DNA reads TGTGCCAGCAGCCAAGTACACGGGCCAAATCAGCCCCAGCATTTT.

This clonotype was seen at least ten times. The chain combines TRBV6-6 with TRBJ2-6, with TRBD2 identical over 12 bases. V was clipped by 0 bases and J by 0 bases; unmatched bases: 3. CDR3 size: 19 residues. Germline CDR1 is MNHNY and CDR2 is SVGAGI (reference sequence). The CDR3 coding sequence is TGTGCCAGCAGTTACTCCCGGACTAGCGGGATCTCTGGGGCCAACGTCCTGACTTTC. This sequence encodes CASSYSRTSGISGANVLTF.

This clonotype was found a few times. A much larger clone differs by one base, so this may be a read error. V and J are TRBV7-2 and TRBJ2-2; 9 bases agree with TRBD2. The CDR3 totals 16 residues. Germline loops: CDR1 SGHTA, CDR2 FQGNSA. The CDR3 sequence: CAGSLAGASYGGELFF. CDR3 coding DNA: TGTGCCGGCAGCTTAGCGGGAGCTAGCTATGGCGGGGAGCTGTTTTTT.

There are many counts of this clonotype. The J gene is TRBJ2-7, the V gene TRBV14; 8 bases fit TRBD2. This CDR3 has 13 residues. The J segment lost 4 bases and the V segment lost 4 bases, leaving 3 bases of the junction unmatched. Per the germline V gene, CDR1 is SGHDN and CDR2 is FVKESK. In nucleotides, the CDR3 is TGTGCCAGCAGCCGGACTAGCAGTTACGAGCAGTACTTC. Its protein is CASSRTSSYEQYF.

This clonotype was seen at least ten times. This rearrangement joins TRBV9 to TRBJ1-1, with D maybe TRBD1 (6 bases). Trimming removed 0 bases from V and 4 bases from J, with 13 bases in between. CDR1 and CDR2 from the germline V gene are SGDLS and YYNGEE. CDR3 length: 15 amino acids. The CDR3 nucleotides are TGTGCCAGCAGCGTAGAAGGGGGGGCGAGCACTGAAGCTTTCTTT. The encoded protein is CASSVEGGASTEAFF.

A note on this clonotype: This sequence may be a read error, since a much larger clone differs from it by one base. The chain carries TRBV7-2 and TRBJ2-5; D is ambiguous. V lost 2 bases, J lost 5 bases, and 9 bases lay in between. The CDR3 is made up of 13 amino acids. CDR1 is SGHTA and CDR2 is FQGNSA in the germline V gene. DNA of the CDR3: TGTGCCAGCAGCTTATCACGGGTGGAGACCCAGTACTTC. This sequence encodes CASSLSRVETQYF.

This clonotype appeared many times. This rearrangement joins TRBV5-1 to TRBJ2-3; D gene ambiguous. V was pared by 1 base and J by 4 bases, with 4 bases between. Germline V CDR1 and CDR2: SGHRS, YFSETQ. The CDR3 totals 12 residues. Here the CDR3 reads CASSLFSDTQYF. The DNA for the CDR3 is TGCGCCAGCAGCTTGTTTTCAGATACGCAGTATTTT. The full variable domain, its missing parts supplied by reference TRBV5-1 and TRBJ2-3, is KAGVTQTPRYLIKTRGQQVTLSCSPISGHRSVSWYQQTPGQGLQFLFEYFSETQRNKGNFPGRFSGRQFSNSRSEMNVSTLELGDSALYLCASSLFSDTQYFGPGTRLTVL.

This clonotype was detected many times. The chain couples TRBV6-6 to TRBJ2-7, with D perhaps TRBD1 (6 bases). CDR1 and CDR2 from the germline V gene are MNHNY and SVGAGI (reference sequence). This CDR3 comprises 16 residues. V was trimmed by 2 bases and J by 2 bases, leaving 16 bases between them. CDR3 in amino acids: CASSYDRTATPYEQYF. CDR3 sequence (DNA): TGTGCCAGCAGTTACGACCGGACAGCGACCCCCTACGAGCAGTACTTC.

Comment on this clonotype: Being one base from a much bigger clone, this may be a read error. The CDR3 DNA reads as TGCAGCGTTGTTACTCCCCCCTACGAGCAGTACTTC. It yields the protein CSVVTPPYEQYF. The chain carries TRBV29-1 and TRBJ2-7, with D unresolved. V was clipped by 4 bases and J by 2 bases, with 9 bases between them. The CDR3 loop spans 12 amino acids. CDR1 is SQVTM, CDR2 ANQGSEA, per germline.

This clonotype was counted many times. This chain links TRBV29-1 with TRBJ2-5; 8 nucleotides align to TRBD1. CDR1 and CDR2 from the germline V gene are SQVTM and ANQGSEA. The trim removed 3 bases at V and 3 bases at J, leaving 3 bases unmatched. CDR3 length: 13 amino acids. CDR3 amino acids: CSVDRGPKETQYF. CDR3 DNA: TGCAGCGTTGACAGGGGGCCGAAAGAGACCCAGTACTTC. The full variable domain, completed using reference TRBV29-1 and TRBJ2-5, is SAVISQKPSRDICQRGTSLTIQCQVDSQVTMMFWYRQQPGQSLTLIATANQGSEATYESGFVIDKFPISRPNLTFSTLTVSNMSPEDSSIYLCSVDRGPKETQYFGPGTRLLVL.

This chain uses TRBV29-1 with TRBJ2-7; 7 nucleotides align to TRBD2. In germline, CDR1 is SQVTM, CDR2 ANQGSEA. The CDR3 has 11 amino acids. Germline trimming cut 4 bases from V and 3 bases from J; bases unmatched to any gene: 0. This CDR3 is CSVGGGYEQYF. CDR3 nucleotide sequence: TGCAGCGTTGGGGGGGGCTACGAGCAGTACTTC.

This clonotype was found many times. The V and J genes are TRBV12-3 or TRBV12-4 and TRBJ1-5; D is undetermined. Trimming cost V 2 bases and J 0 bases, with 2 bases left between them. This CDR3 is 13 amino acids long. The CDR3 protein is CASSLSSNQPQHF. The DNA for the CDR3 is TGTGCCAGCAGTTTAAGTAGCAATCAGCCCCAGCATTTT.

Ten or more counts support this clonotype. This chain uses TRBV7-9 with TRBJ1-1; no firm D call. Trimming left V 2 bases short and J 0 bases short, with 13 bases between. The germline V gene encodes CDR1 SEHNR and CDR2 FQNEAQ (reference sequence). This CDR3 comprises 16 residues. The CDR3: CASSLLGRTMNTEAFF. The CDR3 nucleotides read TGTGCCAGCAGCTTATTGGGGAGAACAATGAACACTGAAGCTTTCTTT.

In its sample, this clonotype ranks as medium-sized. The chain combines TRBV14 with TRBJ2-1, with a possible D match to TRBD1 (5 bases). This CDR3 is 16 amino acids long. V lost 0 bases to trimming and J lost 9 bases, with 18 bases between them. Germline CDR1 is SGHDN and CDR2 is FVKESK. DNA for the CDR3: TGTGCCAGCAGCCAAGATGGTGGGGCTAGTTATCTTGAGCAGTTCTTC. It specifies CASSQDGGASYLEQFF.

This clonotype occurred many times. The rearrangement joins TRBV29-1 to TRBJ2-1, with 8 bases fitting TRBD1. The germline CDR1 and CDR2 sequences are SQVTM and ANQGSEA. This CDR3 region has 14 residues. J was trimmed by 3 bases and V by 7 bases; bases with no gene match: 8. The CDR3 loop is CSESGGRYYNEQFF. CDR3 coding DNA: TGCAGCGAGTCAGGGGGCCGGTACTACAATGAGCAGTTCTTC.

This clonotype was recorded at least ten times. This chain connects TRBV5-1 to TRBJ2-5; D is possibly TRBD2 (6 bases). Germline V lookup: CDR1 SGHRS, CDR2 YFSETQ. V lost 0 bases to trimming and J lost 5 bases, with 8 bases between them. The CDR3 covers 13 residues. CDR3 residues: CASSLGLAETQYF. The CDR3 nucleotides are TGCGCCAGCAGCTTGGGCCTAGCGGAGACCCAGTACTTC.

The CDR3 bases are TGCGCCAGCAGCCCAGGGACTAGCGTGAGCTCCTACAATGAGCAGTTCTTC. It codes for CASSPGTSVSSYNEQFF. This chain uses TRBV5-1 with TRBJ2-1; 10 bases are a match to TRBD2. Trimming at V came to 4 bases and at J to 0 bases, leaving 7 bases not matched to a gene. From germline, CDR1 is SGHRS and CDR2 YFSETQ. CDR3 length: 17 amino acids.

This clonotype was observed many times. The chain uses TRBV7-2 and TRBJ2-3; D is unresolved. Trimming pared 5 bases from V and 3 bases from J, leaving 15 bases between. The CDR3 has 15 amino acids. Germline CDR1 and CDR2: SGHTA and FQGNSA. The DNA for the CDR3 is TGTGCCAGCAGCGAATATGGGCTAGATACAGATACGCAGTATTTT. This gives the protein CASSEYGLDTDTQYF.

The J gene is TRBJ1-2, the V gene TRBV5-1, with a weak D call TRBD1 (5 bases). V was clipped by 1 base and J by 5 bases, with 12 bases between them. The germline V gene has CDR1 SGHRS and CDR2 YFSETQ. The CDR3 has 14 residues. This chain's CDR3 is CASSLSGGGYGYTF. CDR3 DNA: TGCGCCAGCAGCTTGAGCGGGGGAGGATATGGCTACACCTTC.

The sample holds a few counts of this clonotype. A single base separates this from a much larger clone, so it may be a read error. The rearrangement joins TRBV5-1 to TRBJ2-1; 9 bases are shared with TRBD1. The V segment lost 4 bases and the J segment 2 bases; nucleotides outside the gene matches: 4. Germline V CDR1 and CDR2: SGHRS, YFSETQ. This CDR3 region has 15 residues. CDR3 residues: CASSVGTGTYNEQFF. In nucleotides, the CDR3 is TGCGCCAGCAGCGTAGGGACAGGGACCTACAATGAGCAGTTCTTC.

Notes on this clonotype: This likely reflects a read error, since a far larger clone is one base away. The chain uses TRBV12-3 or TRBV12-4 and TRBJ1-1; possibly TRBD1 for D (5 bases). This CDR3 is 14 amino acids long. The CDR3 coding sequence is TGTGCCAGCAGTTTAGCAGGGACGGGCACTGAAGCTCTCTTT. This sequence encodes CASSLAGTGTEALF.

This clonotype was detected only a few times. This chain joins TRBV6-2 or TRBV6-3 and TRBJ1-1, with D unclear. Germline V gene sequence: CDR1 MNHEY, CDR2 SVGEGT. The CDR3 spans 11 residues. V shed 11 bases and J shed 7 bases, with 14 bases lying between them. The CDR3 loop is CAARGGIEAFF. CDR3 DNA: TGTGCCGCCCGAGGAGGTATTGAAGCTTTCTTT.